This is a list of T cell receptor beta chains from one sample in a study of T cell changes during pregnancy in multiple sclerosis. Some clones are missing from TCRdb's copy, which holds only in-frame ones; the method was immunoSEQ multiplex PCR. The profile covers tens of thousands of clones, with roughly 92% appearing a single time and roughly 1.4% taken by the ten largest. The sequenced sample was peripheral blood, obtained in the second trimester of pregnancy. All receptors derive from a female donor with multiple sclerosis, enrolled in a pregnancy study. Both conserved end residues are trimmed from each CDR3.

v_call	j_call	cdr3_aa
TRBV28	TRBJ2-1	ATLPPEHNEQF
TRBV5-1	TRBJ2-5	ASSPGLRTSGQETQY
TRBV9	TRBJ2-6	ASSRAGANVLT
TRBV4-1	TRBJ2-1	ASSRGTGGRTNEQF
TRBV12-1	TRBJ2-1	ASSFRGKSYNEQF
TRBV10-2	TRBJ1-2	ASSESRWSKMRT
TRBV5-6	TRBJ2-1	ASSLGGVSVSGLF
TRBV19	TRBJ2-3	AAGLAGGIDTQY
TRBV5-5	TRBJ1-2	ASSSAPGTGNGYT
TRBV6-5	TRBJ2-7	ASRKSGNHYEQY
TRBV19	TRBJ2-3	ASMLAGGTDTQY
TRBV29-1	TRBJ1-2	SGRSQGNGYT
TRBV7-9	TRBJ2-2	ASSPTWGQGKTGELF
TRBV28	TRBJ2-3	ASSDTGDITDTQY
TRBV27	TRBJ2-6	ASSLSAGAGANVLT
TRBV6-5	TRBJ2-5	ASSWGQLQETQY
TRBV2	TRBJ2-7	ASSEIAGAYEQY
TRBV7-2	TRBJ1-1	ASSGGFWGEAF
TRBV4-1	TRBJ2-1	ASSQDAGESYNEQF
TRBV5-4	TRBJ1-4	ASSLALGHEKLF
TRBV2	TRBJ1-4	ARAQGRDEKLF
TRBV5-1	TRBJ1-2	ASRWTGALEGYT
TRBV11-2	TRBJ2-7	ASSSTTRLAGYEQY
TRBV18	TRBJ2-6	ASSPFSGANVLT
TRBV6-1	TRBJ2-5	ASSVRAGSGTQY
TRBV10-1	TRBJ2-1	ASSEAGVSNSYNEQF
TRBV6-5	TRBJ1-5	ASSPDSNSNQPQH
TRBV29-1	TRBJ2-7	SVTGGYEQY
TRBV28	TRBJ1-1	ASYSGQGDTEAF